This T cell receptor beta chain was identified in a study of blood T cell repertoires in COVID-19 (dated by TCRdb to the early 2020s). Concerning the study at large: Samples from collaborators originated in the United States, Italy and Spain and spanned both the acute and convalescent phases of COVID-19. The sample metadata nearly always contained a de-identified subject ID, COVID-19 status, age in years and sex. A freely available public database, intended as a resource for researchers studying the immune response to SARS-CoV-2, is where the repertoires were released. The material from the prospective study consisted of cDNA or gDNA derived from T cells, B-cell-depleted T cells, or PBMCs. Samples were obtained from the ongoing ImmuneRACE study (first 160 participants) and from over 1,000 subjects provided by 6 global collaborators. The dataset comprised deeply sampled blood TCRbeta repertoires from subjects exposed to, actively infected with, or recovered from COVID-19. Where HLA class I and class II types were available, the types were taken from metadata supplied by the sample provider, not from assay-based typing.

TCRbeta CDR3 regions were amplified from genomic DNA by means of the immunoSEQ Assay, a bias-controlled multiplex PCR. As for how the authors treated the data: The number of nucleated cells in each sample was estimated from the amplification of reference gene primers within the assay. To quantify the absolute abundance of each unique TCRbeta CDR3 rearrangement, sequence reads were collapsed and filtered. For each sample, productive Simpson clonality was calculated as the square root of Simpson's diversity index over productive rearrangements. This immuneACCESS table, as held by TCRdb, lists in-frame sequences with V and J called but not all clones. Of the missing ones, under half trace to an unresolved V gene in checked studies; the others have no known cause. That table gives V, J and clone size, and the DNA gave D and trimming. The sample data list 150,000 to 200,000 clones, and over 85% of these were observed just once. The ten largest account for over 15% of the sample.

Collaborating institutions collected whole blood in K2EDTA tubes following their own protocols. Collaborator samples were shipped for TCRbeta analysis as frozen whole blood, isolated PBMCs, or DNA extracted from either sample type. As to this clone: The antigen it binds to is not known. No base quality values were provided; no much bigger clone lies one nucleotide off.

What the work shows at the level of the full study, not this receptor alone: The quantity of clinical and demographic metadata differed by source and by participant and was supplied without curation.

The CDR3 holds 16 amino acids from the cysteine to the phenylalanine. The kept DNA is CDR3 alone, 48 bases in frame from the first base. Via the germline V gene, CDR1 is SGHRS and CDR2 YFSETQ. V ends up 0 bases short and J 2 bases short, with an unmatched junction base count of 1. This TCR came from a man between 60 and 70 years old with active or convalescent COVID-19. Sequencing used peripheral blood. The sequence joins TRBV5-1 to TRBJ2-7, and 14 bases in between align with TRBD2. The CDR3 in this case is CASSLVTSGGAYEQYF. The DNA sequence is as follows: TGCGCCAGCAGCTTGGTGACTAGCGGGGGGGCCTACGAGCAGTACTTC.